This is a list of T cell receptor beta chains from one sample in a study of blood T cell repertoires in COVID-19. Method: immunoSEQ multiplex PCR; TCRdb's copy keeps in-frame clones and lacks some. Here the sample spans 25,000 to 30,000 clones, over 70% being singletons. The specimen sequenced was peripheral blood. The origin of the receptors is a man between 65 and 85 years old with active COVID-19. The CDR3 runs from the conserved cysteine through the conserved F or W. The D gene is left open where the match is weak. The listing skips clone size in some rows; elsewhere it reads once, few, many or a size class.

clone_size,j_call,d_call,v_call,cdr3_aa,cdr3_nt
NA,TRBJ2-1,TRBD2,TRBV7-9,CASSGTRQGTSGDYNEQFF,TGTGCCAGCAGCGGAACTAGACAGGGGACTAGCGGGGACTACAATGAGCAGTTCTTC
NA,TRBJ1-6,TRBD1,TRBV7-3,CASSRQGTRSPLHF,TGTGCCAGCAGCCGACAGGGTACGCGTTCACCCCTCCACTTT
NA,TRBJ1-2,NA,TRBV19,CATRTGNYGYTF,TGTGCCACCCGAACGGGGAACTATGGCTACACCTTC
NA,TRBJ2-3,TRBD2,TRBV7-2,CASSAWTSGVTDTQYF,TGTGCCAGCAGCGCTTGGACTAGCGGGGTTACAGATACGCAGTATTTT
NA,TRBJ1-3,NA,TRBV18,CASSTGSGNTIYF,TGTGCCAGCTCAACAGGGTCTGGAAACACCATATATTTT
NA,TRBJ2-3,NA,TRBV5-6,CASSLFTSVSTDTQYF,TGTGCCAGCAGCTTATTTACCAGCGTGAGCACAGATACGCAGTATTTT
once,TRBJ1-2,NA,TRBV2,CASKGGVGYGYTF,TGTGCCAGCAAGGGAGGGGTAGGGTATGGCTACACCTTC
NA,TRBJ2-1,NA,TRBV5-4,CASSANSGQYNEQFF,TGTGCCAGCAGCGCAAACTCTGGACAGTACAATGAGCAGTTCTTC
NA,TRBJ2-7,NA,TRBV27,CASSSTTGGLVF,TGTGCCAGCAGTAGTACGACAGGCGGGTTGGTCTTC
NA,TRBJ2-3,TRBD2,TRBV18,CASSPGGGTQYF,TGTGCCAGCTCACCCGGCGGGGGTACGCAGTATTTT
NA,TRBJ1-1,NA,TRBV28,CASSFHQRLAEAFF,TGTGCCAGCAGTTTTCATCAGCGCTTGGCTGAAGCTTTCTTT
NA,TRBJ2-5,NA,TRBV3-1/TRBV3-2,CASSQANGQETQYF,TGTGCCAGCAGCCAAGCAAACGGCCAAGAGACCCAGTACTTC
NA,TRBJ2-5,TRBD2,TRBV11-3,CASSPGTSGELETQYF,TGTGCCAGCAGCCCTGGGACTAGCGGGGAGTTGGAGACCCAGTACTTC
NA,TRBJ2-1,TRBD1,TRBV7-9,CASSCAGTGCGEQFF,TGTGCCAGCAGCTGTGCCGGGACAGGGTGTGGTGAGCAGTTCTTC
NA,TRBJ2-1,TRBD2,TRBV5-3,CARSRPQERGSSYNEQFF,TGTGCCAGAAGCCGCCCCCAAGAGCGGGGGAGCTCCTACAATGAGCAGTTCTTC
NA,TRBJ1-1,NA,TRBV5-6,CASSVGLGGDTEAFF,TGTGCCAGCAGCGTGGGTTTAGGGGGGGACACTGAAGCTTTCTTT
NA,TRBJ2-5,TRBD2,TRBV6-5,CASRLEGAGEETQYF,TGTGCCAGCAGACTAGAAGGGGCGGGAGAAGAGACCCAGTACTTC
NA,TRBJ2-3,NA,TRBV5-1,CASSLAPVGRDTQYF,TGCGCCAGCAGCTTGGCTCCAGTTGGGAGGGATACGCAGTATTTT
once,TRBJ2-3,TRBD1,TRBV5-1,CASSWDGTGGTDTQYF,TGCGCCAGCAGCTGGGACGGGACAGGGGGCACAGATACGCAGTATTTT
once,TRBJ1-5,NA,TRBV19,CASRGGGTQHF,TGTGCCAGTAGGGGAGGAGGGACCCAGCATTTT
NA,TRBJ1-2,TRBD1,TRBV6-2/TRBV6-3,CASSDPTGGGYTF,TGTGCCAGCAGTGACCCGACAGGGGGAGGCTACACCTTC
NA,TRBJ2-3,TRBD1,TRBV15,CATSRGGQTDTQYF,TGTGCCACCAGCAGAGGGGGACAGACAGATACGCAGTATTTT
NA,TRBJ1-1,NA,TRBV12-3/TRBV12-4,CASRKGGSTEAFF,TGTGCCAGCAGAAAAGGGGGTTCGACTGAAGCTTTCTTT
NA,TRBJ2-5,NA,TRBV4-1,CASSQGGGRGETQYF,TGCGCCAGCAGCCAAGGGGGGGGGCGCGGAGAGACCCAGTACTTC
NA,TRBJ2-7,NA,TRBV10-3,CAIRQGSIHEQYF,TGTGCCATCAGACAGGGTTCGATACACGAGCAGTACTTC
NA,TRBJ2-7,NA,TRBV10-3,CAISGDKKKDEQYF,TGTGCCATCAGTGGGGACAAGAAAAAAGACGAGCAGTACTTC
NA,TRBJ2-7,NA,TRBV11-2,CASSPNYEQYF,TGTGCCAGCAGCCCTAACTACGAGCAGTACTTC
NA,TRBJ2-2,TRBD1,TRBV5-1,CASSIGTGIWTGELFF,TGCGCCAGCAGTATTGGGACAGGGATCTGGACCGGGGAGCTGTTTTTT
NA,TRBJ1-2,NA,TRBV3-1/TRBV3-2,CASSQVGTGKGYGYTF,TGTGCCAGCAGCCAAGTTGGTACAGGTAAAGGGTATGGCTACACCTTC
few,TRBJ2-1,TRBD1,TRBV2,CASSEAGQGGEQFF,TGTGCCAGCAGTGAAGCGGGACAGGGGGGCGAGCAGTTCTTC
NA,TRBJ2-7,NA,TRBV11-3,CASSFGASGYEQYF,TGTGCCAGCAGCTTTGGGGCTTCGGGCTACGAGCAGTACTTC
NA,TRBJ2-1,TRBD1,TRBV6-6,CASSYQPGQGGQFF,TGTGCCAGCAGTTACCAACCGGGACAGGGGGGGCAGTTCTTC
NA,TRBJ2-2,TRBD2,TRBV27,CASRSSGGGTGELFF,TGTGCCAGCAGGTCTAGCGGGGGGGGGACCGGGGAGCTGTTTTTT
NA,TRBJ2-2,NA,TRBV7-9,CASSLVSPGELFF,TGTGCCAGCAGCTTAGTTTCTCCCGGGGAGCTGTTTTTT
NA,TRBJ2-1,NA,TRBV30,CAWRMLGVSYNEQFF,TGTGCCTGGAGGATGCTAGGGGTTTCCTACAATGAGCAGTTCTTC
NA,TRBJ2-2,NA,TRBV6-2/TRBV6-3,CASSNRLVSGELFF,TGTGCCAGCAGTAACCGACTAGTATCCGGGGAGCTGTTTTTT
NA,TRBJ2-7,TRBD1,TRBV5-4,CASSARDRGRYEQYF,TGTGCCAGCAGCGCACGGGACAGGGGGCGGTACGAGCAGTACTTC
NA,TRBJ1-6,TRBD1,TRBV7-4,CASSLGGTGQGCNSPLHF,TGTGCCAGCAGCTTAGGTGGTACCGGACAGGGATGTAATTCACCCCTCCACTTT
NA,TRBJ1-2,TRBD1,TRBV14,CASSHLDRPYYGYTF,TGTGCCAGCAGCCATTTGGACAGGCCCTACTATGGCTACACCTTC
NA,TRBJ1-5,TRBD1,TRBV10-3,CAIAGDSRSNQPQHF,TGTGCCATCGCTGGGGACAGCCGAAGCAATCAGCCCCAGCATTTT
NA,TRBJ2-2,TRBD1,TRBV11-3,CASSYRGQVIPNTGELFF,TGTGCCAGCAGCTACCGGGGACAGGTGATACCGAACACCGGGGAGCTGTTTTTT
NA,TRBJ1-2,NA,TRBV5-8,CASSLAGGPNYGYTF,TGTGCCAGCAGCTTGGCGGGGGGTCCTAACTATGGCTACACCTTC
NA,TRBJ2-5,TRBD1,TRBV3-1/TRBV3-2,CASSHLDRGRQETQYF,TGTGCCAGCAGCCACTTGGACAGGGGGCGGCAAGAGACCCAGTACTTC
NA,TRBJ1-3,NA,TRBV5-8,CASSLGGLSSGNTIYF,TGTGCCAGCAGCTTGGGAGGTCTGAGCTCTGGAAACACCATATATTTT
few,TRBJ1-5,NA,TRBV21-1,CASSRQNVAPGQGTQPQHF,TGTGCCAGCAGCAGACAAAATGTTGCTCCGGGACAGGGTACTCAGCCCCAGCATTTT
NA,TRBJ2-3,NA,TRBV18,CASSAGFGTDTQYF,TGTGCCAGCTCAGCGGGGTTTGGCACAGATACGCAGTATTTT
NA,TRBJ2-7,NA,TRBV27,CASSPTEAYEQYF,TGTGCCAGCAGCCCCACCGAGGCGTACGAGCAGTACTTC
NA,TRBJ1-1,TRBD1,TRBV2,CASSRDRATEAFF,TGTGCCAGCAGTCGTGACAGGGCCACTGAAGCTTTCTTT
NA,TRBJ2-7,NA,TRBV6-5,CASNSGQGAYEQYF,TGTGCCAGCAACTCGGGACAAGGGGCCTACGAGCAGTACTTC
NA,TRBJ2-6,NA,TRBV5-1,CASSFRVQGSGANVLTF,TGCGCCAGCAGCTTTAGGGTTCAGGGGTCTGGGGCCAACGTCCTGACTTTC
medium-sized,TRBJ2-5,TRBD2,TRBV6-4,CASRSGGARETQYF,TGTGCCAGCCGGAGCGGGGGGGCCAGGGAGACCCAGTACTTC
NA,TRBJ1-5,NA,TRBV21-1,CASSKRPGDYTNQPQHF,TGTGCCAGCAGCAAAAGACCAGGGGACTATACCAATCAGCCCCAGCATTTT
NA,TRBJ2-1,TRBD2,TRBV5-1,CASSSPQRGFDEQFF,TGCGCCAGCAGCTCCCCCCAGCGGGGGTTCGATGAGCAGTTCTTC
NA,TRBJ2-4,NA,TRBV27,CASSLWRGTWEYF,TGTGCCAGCAGTTTATGGAGGGGAACGTGGGAGTACTTC
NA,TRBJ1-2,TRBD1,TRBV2,CASGGTANYGYTF,TGTGCCAGCGGAGGGACAGCTAACTATGGCTACACCTTC
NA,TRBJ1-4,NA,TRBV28,CASRRTPTEKLFF,TGTGCCAGCAGACGGACACCCACAGAAAAACTGTTTTTT
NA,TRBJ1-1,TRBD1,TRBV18,CASSSQGGARTNTEAFF,TGTGCCAGCTCATCACAGGGGGGGGCGCGGACAAACACTGAAGCTTTCTTT
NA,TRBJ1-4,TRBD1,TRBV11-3,CASSTMDRRGVNEKLFF,TGTGCCAGCAGCACCATGGACAGGCGTGGGGTTAATGAAAAACTGTTTTTT